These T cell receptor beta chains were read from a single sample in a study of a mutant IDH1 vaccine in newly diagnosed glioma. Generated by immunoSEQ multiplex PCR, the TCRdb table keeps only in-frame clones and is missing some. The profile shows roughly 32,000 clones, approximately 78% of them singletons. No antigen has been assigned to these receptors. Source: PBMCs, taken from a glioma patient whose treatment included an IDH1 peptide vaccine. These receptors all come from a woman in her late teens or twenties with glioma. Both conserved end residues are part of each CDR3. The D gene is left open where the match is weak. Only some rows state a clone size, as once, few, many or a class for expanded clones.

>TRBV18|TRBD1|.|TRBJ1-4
TGTGCCAGCTCAAAACAGGGGGCGATAAATGAAAAACTGTTTTTT
CASSKQGAINEKLFF
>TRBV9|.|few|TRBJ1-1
TGTGCCAGCAGCGTAGGGACGGGCACTGAAGCTTTCTTT
CASSVGTGTEAFF
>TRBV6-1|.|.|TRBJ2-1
TGTGCCAGCAGGGGTTTGGTCGTTAAAAGCAATGAGCAGTTCTTC
CASRGLVVKSNEQFF
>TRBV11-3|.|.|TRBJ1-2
TGTGCCAGCAGGGACAGACCAGGCCTAGAGGATGGCTACACCTTC
CASRDRPGLEDGYTF
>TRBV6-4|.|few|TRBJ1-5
TGTGCCAGCAGCTTACAGGGAAATAGCAATCAGCCCCAGCATTTT
CASSLQGNSNQPQHF
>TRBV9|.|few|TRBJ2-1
TGTGCCAGCAGTCCGGATAACAATGAGCAGTTCTTC
CASSPDNNEQFF
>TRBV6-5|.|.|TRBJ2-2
TGTGCCAGCATACGGCAGGGCAACACCGGGGAGCTGTTTTTT
CASIRQGNTGELFF
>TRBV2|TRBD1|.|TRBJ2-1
TGTGCCAGCAGTGTAAGGACAGGGGGCGACAATGAGCAGTTCTTC
CASSVRTGGDNEQFF
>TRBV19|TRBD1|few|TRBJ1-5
TGTGCCAGTAGTATCTATTCCAGGGGGATAGTGAGCAATCAGCCCCAGCATTTT
CASSIYSRGIVSNQPQHF
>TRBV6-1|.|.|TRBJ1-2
TGTGCCAGCAGCCATAGACAGGAGGAATATGGCTACACCTTC
CASSHRQEEYGYTF
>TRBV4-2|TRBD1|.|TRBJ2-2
TGTGCCAGCAGCCAAGATATGGGGACAGGGGGCACCGGGGAGCTGTTTTTT
CASSQDMGTGGTGELFF
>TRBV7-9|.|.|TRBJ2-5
TGTGCCAGCAGCCCCGGGACATCGGAGACCCAGTACTTC
CASSPGTSETQYF
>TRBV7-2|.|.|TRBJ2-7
TGTGCCAGCAGCTTAGACCGCGAGCGGGTCTCCTACGAGCAGTACTTC
CASSLDRERVSYEQYF
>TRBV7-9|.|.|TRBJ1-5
TGTGCCAGCAGCATGGATTCTCAGGCGGGGGTTCGCAATCAGCCCCAGCATTTT
CASSMDSQAGVRNQPQHF
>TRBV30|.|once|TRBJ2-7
TGTGCCTGGAATGTTTTAGGGGGCTACGAGCAGTACTTC
CAWNVLGGYEQYF